This T cell receptor beta chain was identified in a study of blood T cell repertoires in COVID-19. For the study at large: The United States, Italy and Spain were the sources of the acute and convalescent COVID-19 samples. In each case, the material was cDNA or gDNA derived from T cells, B-cell-depleted T cells, or PBMCs.

Seattle patients were enrolled while actively infected and followed longitudinally. Trimming pared 7 bases from V and 11 bases from J, leaving 20 bases between. Looked up from germline, CDR1 is SEHNR and CDR2 is FQNEAQ (reference sequence). There are 13 residues in the CDR3. The authors' processing: Estimation of nucleated cell counts relied on the amplification of reference gene primers. The method was immunoSEQ multiplex PCR; TCRdb's version includes in-frame clones alone and lacks a portion of them. The V and J calls and clone size were taken over from that table, and D and trimming were inferred from the DNA. The data show 150,000 to 200,000 clones, with approximately 86% seen just once and 6.5% to 9% held by the top ten. This clone came up once.

The TCR originated in a woman of 80 years or more with COVID-19, enrolled during active disease. The J gene is TRBJ1-1, the V gene TRBV7-9, with a possible D match to TRBD1 (6 bases). Material for sequencing was peripheral blood. The CDR3 loop reads CASTLGSARGAFF. The CDR3 nucleotides read TGTGCCAGCACCCTAGGATCAGCAAGGGGGGCTTTCTTT.